These T cell receptor beta chains were read from a single sample in a study of shared clonotypes between healthy human individuals. The assay was immunoSEQ multiplex PCR, and TCRdb's table has in-frame clones only and misses some. The sample holds about 1.4 million clones, about 96% seen once. The sample comprised naive CD4+ T cells sorted from blood. All receptors derive from a man younger than 40 in good health. CDR3s include the opening cysteine and the closing phenylalanine or tryptophan. The order of the fields is CDR3 length, J gene, V gene, D gene, CDR3 DNA, CDR3 protein. D genes are given only for firm matches.

15 TRBJ2-5 TRBV6-6 NA TGTGCCAGCACCAACCTAGGGGGATCGGGAGAGACCCAGTACTTC CASTNLGGSGETQYF
9 TRBJ1-2 TRBV21-1 NA TGTGCGAGAGTCCTTGTCTACACCTTC CARVLVYTF
11 TRBJ1-1 TRBV10-2 NA TGCGCCAGCATGGGCGTCACTGAAGCTTTCTTT CASMGVTEAFF
11 TRBJ2-7 TRBV28 NA TGTGCCATATCGGGCCTCTACGAGCAGTACTTC CAISGLYEQYF
16 TRBJ2-1 TRBV25-1 TRBD2 TGTGCCAGCAGTGAAGCACTAGCGGGAGCTTACAATGAGCAGTTCTTC CASSEALAGAYNEQFF
11 TRBJ1-2 TRBV28 NA TGTGCCAGCAGTTCGGGTGTGGGCTACACCTTC CASSSGVGYTF
14 TRBJ2-7 TRBV19 NA TGTGCCAGTAGTACTACCAGGGGTAACTACGAGCAGTACTTC CASSTTRGNYEQYF
15 TRBJ2-1 TRBV5-4 NA TGTGCCAGCAGCCCAGGGTTCCCCTCCTACAATGAGCAGTTCTTC CASSPGFPSYNEQFF
19 TRBJ1-1 TRBV7-3 NA TGTGCCAGCACCCCGCACGAGGGGCGCGGGTTAGGGCGGAACACTGAAGCTTTCTTT CASTPHEGRGLGRNTEAFF
18 TRBJ2-1 TRBV5-4 NA TGTGCCAGCAGCTTGGGGGACACAAGAACGAGCTCCTACAATGAGCAGTTCTTC CASSLGDTRTSSYNEQFF